The rows below give T cell receptor beta chains drawn from one sample of a study of T cell repertoires in cytomegalovirus infection. Their antigens remain unidentified. One entry per CDR3 protein, called by TCRdb with MiXCR from the reads. The sample lists fewer than 900,000 distinct CDR3 sequences, almost 30% seen once, with less than 15% in the top ten. Source: cultured CD8+ T cells from PBMCs, taken from culture after CMV antigen stimulation. These receptors were obtained from a human donor in good health (CMV status not recorded). Some clones in this sample may be carry-over from other donors' samples. Both conserved end residues are part of each CDR3. A D gene is named only where the DNA matches it firmly. A clone size is listed for some rows: how often the clone was seen (once, few, many), or a class if it is expanded.

v_call	cdr3_length	d_call	clone_size	j_call	cdr3_aa	cdr3_nt
TRBV7-8	11	NA	NA	TRBJ1-1	CASSPSPEAFF	TGTGCCAGCAGCCCCTCCCCTGAAGCTTTCTTT
TRBV3-1	16	NA	NA	TRBJ2-3	CASSQVAETLTDTQYF	TGTGCCAGCAGCCAAGTTGCAGAAACCCTCACAGATACGCAGTATTTT
TRBV20-1	15	NA	NA	TRBJ1-5	CSATGGWQGGQPQHF	TGCAGTGCTACGGGTGGTTGGCAGGGTGGCCAGCCCCAGCATTTT
TRBV27	19	TRBD1	NA	TRBJ1-1	CASSLGTSGTGGMNTEAFF	TGTGCCAGCAGTTTAGGTACCTCCGGGACAGGAGGAATGAACACTGAAGCTTTCTTT
TRBV7-2	16	TRBD2	many	TRBJ2-1	CASSLPRLAGDNEQFF	TGTGCCAGCAGCTTACCCCGGCTAGCGGGGGACAATGAGCAGTTCTTC
TRBV12-3/TRBV12-4	15	NA	few	TRBJ1-2	CASSFGSGVNYGYTF	TGTGCCAGCAGTTTTGGGAGCGGGGTTAACTATGGCTACACCTTC
TRBV11-2	14	TRBD2	few	TRBJ2-2	CASSQTSGTGELFF	TGTGCCAGCAGCCAAACTAGCGGCACCGGGGAGCTGTTTTTT
TRBV4-1	14	TRBD1	many	TRBJ2-7	CASSQGQGTYEQYF	TGCGCCAGCAGCCAAGGACAGGGGACCTACGAGCAGTACTTC
TRBV6-1	15	NA	NA	TRBJ2-7	CASSGRRGAFYEQYF	TGTGCCAGCAGTGGGAGGAGGGGGGCGTTCTACGAGCAGTACTTC
TRBV9	17	TRBD2	NA	TRBJ2-1	CASTPLGTSGVYNEQFF	TGTGCCAGCACCCCCCTGGGCACTAGCGGAGTATACAATGAGCAGTTCTTC
TRBV6-5	13	TRBD1	NA	TRBJ1-1	CASRINRGTEAFF	TGTGCCAGCAGAATAAACAGGGGAACTGAAGCTTTCTTT
TRBV5-4	17	TRBD1	NA	TRBJ2-2	CASGVGLGQANTGELFF	TGTGCCAGCGGGGTAGGACTGGGACAGGCGAACACCGGGGAGCTGTTTTTT
TRBV7-9	14	TRBD1	NA	TRBJ1-2	CASSLPGQGYGYTF	TGTGCCAGCAGCCTACCGGGACAGGGGTATGGCTACACCTTC
TRBV2	14	NA	NA	TRBJ1-1	CASSETMGWTEAFF	TGTGCCAGCAGTGAAACAATGGGGTGGACTGAAGCTTTCTTT
TRBV12-3/TRBV12-4	13	NA	few	TRBJ1-2	CASSLRINYGYTF	TGTGCCAGCAGTCTACGGATTAACTATGGCTACACCTTC
TRBV5-6	14	NA	NA	TRBJ2-5	CASSLEGRGETQYF	TGTGCCAGCAGCTTGGAAGGGAGGGGGGAGACCCAGTACTTC
TRBV4-1	13	TRBD1	NA	TRBJ1-1	CASSRDRVTEAFF	TGCGCCAGCAGCCGGGACAGGGTGACTGAAGCTTTCTTT
TRBV10-3	14	NA	NA	TRBJ2-3	CAVRVGLSTDTQYF	TGTGCCGTCAGGGTAGGCCTAAGCACAGATACGCAGTATTTT
TRBV12-3/TRBV12-4	16	NA	few	TRBJ1-5	CASSLYLGDGNQPQHF	TGTGCCAGCAGTCTCTATTTGGGCGATGGCAATCAGCCCCAGCATTTT
TRBV4-2	16	NA	few	TRBJ1-6	CASSQGPVSWDAPLHF	TGTGCCAGCAGCCAAGGCCCCGTGTCGTGGGACGCACCCCTCCACTTT
TRBV6-1	14	TRBD1	NA	TRBJ2-7	CASTPTGGLDEQYF	TGTGCCAGCACTCCAACAGGGGGCCTGGACGAGCAGTACTTC
TRBV12-3/TRBV12-4	16	NA	many	TRBJ2-7	CASSKLGPRSSYEQYF	TGTGCCAGCAGTAAACTTGGGCCCAGAAGCTCCTACGAGCAGTACTTC
TRBV27	15	NA	NA	TRBJ2-6	CASSLSLTGANVLTF	TGTGCCAGCAGTTTATCCCTAACTGGGGCCAACGTCCTGACTTTC
TRBV5-8	14	NA	NA	TRBJ1-5	CASSSPDGLGPQHF	TGTGCCAGCAGCTCCCCGGACGGGCTCGGGCCCCAGCATTTT
TRBV6-2/TRBV6-3	13	NA	few	TRBJ2-7	CASQLPGLSEQYF	TGTGCCAGCCAACTACCGGGTTTAAGCGAGCAGTACTTC
TRBV2	13	NA	NA	TRBJ2-4	CASSEAGGGIQYF	TGTGCCAGCAGTGAAGCAGGGGGGGGCATTCAGTACTTC
TRBV7-2	14	NA	NA	TRBJ1-1	CASNDGQWASGAFF	TGTGCCAGCAACGATGGACAGTGGGCGAGCGGGGCTTTCTTT
TRBV7-2	18	NA	NA	TRBJ1-6	CASSPRTVGVPLNSPLHF	TGTGCCAGCAGCCCGCGGACTGTGGGGGTTCCTCTTAATTCACCCCTCCACTTT
TRBV27	14	NA	NA	TRBJ1-1	CASSSEGAYTEAFF	TGTGCCAGCAGTTCGGAAGGGGCTTACACTGAAGCTTTCTTT
TRBV24-1	15	TRBD2	many	TRBJ2-1	CATSDVGLAGTEQFF	TGTGCCACCAGTGATGTGGGGCTAGCGGGGACTGAGCAGTTCTTC
TRBV12-3/TRBV12-4	15	NA	many	TRBJ1-3	CASRVEGFSGNTIYF	TGTGCCAGCAGGGTCGAGGGGTTTTCTGGAAACACCATATATTTT
TRBV7-6	15	TRBD2	many	TRBJ2-1	CASSFNSGGRSEQFF	TGTGCCAGCAGCTTTAATAGCGGGGGGCGCAGTGAGCAGTTCTTC
TRBV6-1	17	NA	few	TRBJ1-1	CASSDGQTKAMNTEAFF	TGTGCCAGCAGCGACGGCCAGACTAAGGCAATGAACACTGAAGCTTTCTTT
TRBV12-5	19	NA	many	TRBJ1-5	CASGFFIAYGLGSNQPQHF	TGTGCTAGTGGTTTCTTCATCGCTTACGGGCTAGGGAGCAATCAGCCCCAGCATTTT
TRBV7-9	13	NA	few	TRBJ1-5	CASSRDAGQPQHF	TGTGCCAGCAGTCGGGACGCCGGTCAGCCCCAGCATTTT
TRBV19	13	NA	NA	TRBJ1-1	CASSPQLQGIAFF	TGTGCCAGTAGTCCCCAGTTACAGGGCATAGCTTTCTTT
TRBV20-1	14	NA	once	TRBJ1-2	CSARDGRTSYGYTF	TGCAGTGCTAGAGATGGGCGAACTTCCTATGGCTACACCTTC
TRBV7-9	15	NA	NA	TRBJ1-1	CASSLAAGLDTEAFF	TGTGCCAGCAGCTTAGCAGCAGGCTTGGACACTGAAGCTTTCTTT
TRBV7-6	15	NA	many	TRBJ2-1	CASSYMASTNNEQFF	TGTGCCAGCAGCTATATGGCCTCTACCAACAATGAGCAGTTCTTC
TRBV12-3/TRBV12-4	14	TRBD1	NA	TRBJ1-2	CASDWTGNPYGYTF	TGTGCCAGCGACTGGACAGGGAACCCCTATGGCTACACCTTC
TRBV19	14	NA	NA	TRBJ2-7	CASSIALAPYEQYF	TGTGCCAGTAGTATAGCTCTAGCCCCGTACGAGCAGTACTTC
TRBV27	14	TRBD1	few	TRBJ1-5	CASSLGTGTQPQHF	TGTGCCAGCAGTTTGGGGACAGGCACTCAGCCCCAGCATTTT
TRBV27	15	NA	few	TRBJ1-1	CASSPRPDANTEAFF	TGTGCCAGCAGTCCACGACCCGATGCCAACACTGAAGCTTTCTTT
TRBV6-2/TRBV6-3	14	NA	few	TRBJ1-1	CASSTGGIHTEAFF	TGTGCCAGCAGTACCGGGGGGATTCACACTGAAGCTTTCTTT
TRBV5-4	16	TRBD2	few	TRBJ2-5	CASSIGTSGAQETQYF	TGTGCCAGCAGCATCGGGACTAGCGGGGCCCAAGAGACCCAGTACTTC
TRBV2	15	TRBD2	NA	TRBJ2-1	CASSETAGGLDEQFF	TGTGCCAGCAGTGAAACAGCGGGGGGGCTAGATGAGCAGTTCTTC